These 20 T cell receptor beta chains came from one sample sequenced in a study of CD8 T cells in ankylosing spondylitis. TCRdb re-called the 5' RACE reads through MiXCR, storing one row per CDR3 protein. The sample shows hundreds of thousands of distinct CDR3 sequences, about 24% of them seen only once. Overall study findings and caveats: Seemingly characteristic of ankylosing spondylitis blood was a TCR beta motif consisting of about 8 highly homologous variants.

These receptors' targets are unknown. Sequenced sample: blood, either unsorted or a sorted T cell fraction (not recorded which). The receptors shown here come from a male donor with ankylosing spondylitis.

The gene calls are TRBV7-9 and TRBJ1-1; D call uncertain. V was pared by 4 bases and J by 0 bases, with 9 bases between. This CDR3 comprises 14 residues. The germline gives CDR1 SEHNR, CDR2 FQNEAQ (reference sequence). Written as DNA, the CDR3 is TGTGCCAGCAGCTCTGCGTGGATGAACACTGAAGCTTTCTTT. This encodes CASSSAWMNTEAFF.

This clonotype was picked up a small number of times. The gene calls are TRBV5-1 and TRBJ2-3; 9 bases fit TRBD1. Trimming removed 4 bases from V and 0 bases from J; junction bases left unmatched: 3. This CDR3 has 15 residues. The V gene's germline CDR1 is SGHRS and CDR2 YFSETQ. CDR3 sequence reads: CASSRQGDSTDTQYF. The CDR3, as DNA: TGCGCCAGCAGCCGACAGGGGGATAGCACAGATACGCAGTATTTT. The whole variable domain, remainder taken from reference TRBV5-1 and TRBJ2-3, is KAGVTQTPRYLIKTRGQQVTLSCSPISGHRSVSWYQQTPGQGLQFLFEYFSETQRNKGNFPGRFSGRQFSNSRSEMNVSTLELGDSALYLCASSRQGDSTDTQYFGPGTRLTVL.

The CDR3 is CASSRQAGGEKLFF. The CDR3 nucleotides read TGTGCCAGCAGCAGACAGGCCGGCGGTGAAAAACTGTTTTTT. V gene TRBV6-1 combines with J gene TRBJ1-4; possible D gene TRBD1, 6 bases. Germline-derived CDR1 and CDR2 are MNHNS and SASEGT. V lost 6 bases, J lost 7 bases, and 15 bases lay in between. This CDR3 has 14 amino acids.

In this sample, this clonotype turned up a few times. This chain uses TRBV12-3 or TRBV12-4 with TRBJ2-7; D remains ambiguous. V shed 6 bases and J shed 4 bases, with 4 bases lying between them. This CDR3 is 10 amino acids long. CDR3 nucleotide sequence: TGTGCCAGCAGGGGTTACGAGCAGTACTTC. Protein sequence: CASRGYEQYF.

In this sample, this clonotype turned up a few times. The chain recombines TRBV18 with TRBJ1-5; D unclear. CDR1 and CDR2 from the germline V gene are KGHSH and LQKENI. Trimming left V 11 bases short and J 0 bases short, with 11 bases between. The CDR3 runs to 13 residues. The CDR3 sequence is CAWRSDSNQPQHF. In nucleotides, the CDR3 is TGTGCCTGGCGATCTGATAGCAATCAGCCCCAGCATTTT. Based on the CDR3 plus reference TRBV18 and TRBJ1-5, the full variable domain is NAGVMQNPRHLVRRRGQEARLRCSPMKGHSHVYWYRQLPEEGLKFMVYLQKENIIDESGMPKERFSAEFPKEGPSILRIQQVVRGDSAAYFCAWRSDSNQPQHFGDGTRLSIL.

V gene TRBV6-1 combines with J gene TRBJ2-2; D assignment may be TRBD1 or TRBD2 (5 bases each). Germline CDR1 MNHNS, CDR2 SASEGT. The CDR3 covers 13 residues. Between the trimmed V and J ends, which lost 8 bases and 7 bases, there was a span of 14 bases. The CDR3 here is CASSLGVDGELFF. As DNA, the CDR3 is TGTGCCAGCTCCTTGGGGGTGGACGGGGAGCTGTTTTTT.

The V and J genes are TRBV19 and TRBJ2-6, with D maybe TRBD2 (5 bases). Germline CDR1 LNHDA, CDR2 SQIVND (reference sequence). Trimming stripped 5 bases from V and 4 bases from J, with 9 bases between. This CDR3 is built from 14 residues. CDR3 region: CASSPRLGANVLTF. CDR3 bases: TGTGCCAGTAGTCCCCGACTAGGGGCCAACGTCCTGACTTTC.

The chain has TRBV18 and TRBJ2-7; 14 nucleotides align to TRBD2. The V gene end was trimmed by 3 bases and the J gene end by 1 base; junction bases not matched to a gene: 5. The CDR3 is made up of 17 amino acids. The germline CDR1 and CDR2 sequences are KGHSH and LQKENI. For the CDR3, the DNA is TGTGCCAGCTCACCGGGACTAGCGGGAGATAAGTCCTACGAGCAGTACGTC. Its protein product is CASSPGLAGDKSYEQYV.

This clonotype was seen only a few times. The V gene is TRBV6-6, the J gene TRBJ1-2, with 8 bases fitting TRBD1. Germline CDR1 and CDR2: MNHNY and SVGAGI (reference sequence). This CDR3 spans 13 amino acids. V lost 2 bases to trimming and J lost 7 bases; unmatched junction nucleotides: 3. CDR3 DNA sequence: TGTGCCAGCAGTTACGTGGACAGGGCTGGCTACACCTTC. Translated: CASSYVDRAGYTF.

This chain connects TRBV11-2 to TRBJ2-1; 12 bases map to TRBD2. Germline V gene sequence: CDR1 SGHAT, CDR2 FQNNGV. CDR3 length: 18 residues. After removal of 3 bases from V and 7 bases from J, the junction contained 13 bases not matched to a gene. The CDR3 nucleotides read TGTGCCAGCAGCTTTGGGACAGACACCGGGACTAGCGGGAATGAGCAGTTCTTC. The encoded protein is CASSFGTDTGTSGNEQFF.

This clonotype was seen more than once but under ten times. The chain employs TRBV6-1 and TRBJ2-1; a possible D gene is TRBD1 (5 bases). CDR3 length: 16 residues. Deletions cut 7 bases from V and 0 bases from J, with 16 bases between. CDR1 MNHNS and CDR2 SASEGT come from the germline V gene. The CDR3 here is CASTQRTFSSYNEQFF. The CDR3 DNA is TGTGCCAGCACCCAACGGACATTTAGCTCCTACAATGAGCAGTTCTTC.

This clonotype was seen a handful of times. The chain recombines TRBV5-1 with TRBJ2-4; D perhaps matches TRBD1 (5 bases). This CDR3 is 14 amino acids long. The germline CDR1 and CDR2 sequences are SGHRS and YFSETQ. Trimming pared 4 bases from V and 0 bases from J, leaving 8 bases between. The CDR3 region is CASSPTVAKNIQYF. The CDR3, as DNA: TGCGCCAGCAGCCCGACAGTAGCCAAAAACATTCAGTACTTC. The entire variable domain, with the rest obtained from reference TRBV5-1 and TRBJ2-4, is as follows: KAGVTQTPRYLIKTRGQQVTLSCSPISGHRSVSWYQQTPGQGLQFLFEYFSETQRNKGNFPGRFSGRQFSNSRSEMNVSTLELGDSALYLCASSPTVAKNIQYFGAGTRLSVL.

This clonotype was counted a few times. The gene calls are TRBV20-1 and TRBJ2-1; possibly TRBD1 or TRBD2 for D (5 bases each). CDR1 is DFQATT and CDR2 is SNEGSKA in the germline V gene (reference sequence). V gave up 6 bases and J gave up 15 bases, with 18 bases separating them. CDR3 length equals 11 residues. The CDR3 DNA reads TGCAGTGCCCAGATCTACCCCGGGGCGTTCTTC. This encodes CSAQIYPGAFF.

This clonotype was counted at least ten times. The gene calls are TRBV12-3 or TRBV12-4 and TRBJ2-3; D could derive from TRBD1 or TRBD2 (5 bases each). The CDR3 runs 12 residues. V was clipped by 4 bases and J by 9 bases, with 11 bases between them. This CDR3 reads CASSSVGTTQYF. In DNA, the CDR3 is TGTGCCAGCAGTTCCGTGGGGACCACGCAGTATTTT.

The chain has TRBV9 and TRBJ2-2, with D possibly TRBD2 on 6 matching bases. V gave up 6 bases and J gave up 0 bases, with 9 bases separating them. CDR3 length: 14 amino acids. Per germline, CDR1 SGDLS and CDR2 YYNGEE. The CDR3 sequence: CASTQRANTGELFF. For the CDR3, the DNA is TGTGCCAGCACGCAGCGGGCGAACACCGGGGAGCTGTTTTTT.

This clonotype was seen only a few times. The CDR3 DNA reads as TGTGCCAGCAGCTATACGGTGAACTCTGGAAACACCATATATTTT. It is translated as CASSYTVNSGNTIYF. This chain connects TRBV2 to TRBJ1-3; D remains ambiguous. The CDR3 totals 15 residues. In germline, CDR1 is SNHLY, CDR2 FYNNEI. The V and J ends lost 6 bases and 0 bases respectively, with 12 bases between them.

The rearrangement uses TRBV28 and TRBJ2-1; a possible D gene is TRBD1 (7 bases). V lost 8 bases to trimming and J lost 2 bases, with 22 bases between them. In germline, CDR1 is MDHEN, CDR2 SYDVKM. The CDR3 length is 17 residues. The CDR3 sequence is CASPPEGAYLPYNEQFF. The CDR3 nucleotides read TGTGCCAGCCCGCCGGAGGGGGCCTATTTACCCTACAATGAGCAGTTCTTC.

The J gene is TRBJ2-7, the V gene TRBV7-2; no firm D call. CDR3 length equals 12 residues. In germline, CDR1 is SGHTA, CDR2 FQGNSA. V was clipped by 5 bases and J by 3 bases, with 8 bases between them. CDR3: CASSPGRYEQYF. CDR3 nucleotide sequence: TGTGCCAGCAGCCCGGGCCGCTACGAGCAGTACTTC.

This clonotype was observed a few times. The genes are TRBV5-1 and TRBJ2-2, with D possibly TRBD2 on 5 matching bases. Trimming removed 0 bases from V and 0 bases from J, with 6 bases in between. The CDR3 sequence is 15 residues long. Germline CDR1 and CDR2: SGHRS and YFSETQ. The CDR3 loop reads CASSLGTPNTGELFF. In nucleotides, the CDR3 is TGCGCCAGCAGCTTGGGGACTCCGAACACCGGGGAGCTGTTTTTT.

This clonotype was found a few times. The rearrangement links TRBV12-3 or TRBV12-4 to TRBJ1-1, with no clear D. The CDR3 runs 12 residues. V was pared by 3 bases and J by 3 bases, with 5 bases between. The CDR3 DNA follows: TGTGCCAGCAGTTTCCGGCACACTGAAGCTTTCTTT. Translated: CASSFRHTEAFF.